A selection of T cell receptor beta chains follows, all from one sample in a study of tumor-infiltrating lymphocytes in localized non-small cell lung cancer. Libraries were prepared by immunoSEQ multiplex PCR; TCRdb keeps only in-frame clonotypes and omits some of them. The sample shows roughly 12,000 clones, around four fifths of them seen only once. The specimen was uninvolved lung tissue not adjacent to the tumor. The source is a human donor with non-small cell lung cancer. The CDR3 runs from the conserved cysteine through the conserved F or W. The D gene is left open where the match is weak. Expanded clones get a size class; other rows say once, few or many, or leave the size out.

>TRBD2|TRBJ2-3|TRBV9|-
TGTGCCAGCAGCGTAGGACTAGCGGGGGGCCCTTACACAGATACGCAGTATTTT
CASSVGLAGGPYTDTQYF
>-|TRBJ1-1|TRBV6-1|-
TGTGCCAGCAGTATAGGGGTTGGGAACACTGAAGCTTTCTTT
CASSIGVGNTEAFF
>-|TRBJ1-1|TRBV7-9|-
TGTGCCAGCAGCTCCCCCACCGGGAGGGCTTTCTTT
CASSSPTGRAFF
>TRBD1|TRBJ1-1|TRBV5-4|-
TGTGCCAGCAGCCCGAGGGACAGGGCTGCGGGGGCTTTCTTT
CASSPRDRAAGAFF
>-|TRBJ2-7|TRBV11-2|-
TGTGCCAGCAGACGTACAGGGACCTACGAGCAGTACTTC
CASRRTGTYEQYF
>-|TRBJ1-5|TRBV14|once
TGTGCCAGCAGCCAAGTCCCCCACCAGCCCCAGCATTTT
CASSQVPHQPQHF
>-|TRBJ2-5|TRBV2|-
TGTGCCAGCAAGGCCCCCGGAGCGGAGACCCAGTACTTC
CASKAPGAETQYF
>-|TRBJ2-1|TRBV2|few
TGTGCCAGCAGTAGACTAGGGGCTACTAATGAGCAGTTCTTC
CASSRLGATNEQFF
>TRBD1|TRBJ1-4|TRBV5-6|-
TGTGCCAGCAGCAGTTCCGGGACAGGGGGCGAAAAACTGTTTTTT
CASSSSGTGGEKLFF
>-|TRBJ2-3|TRBV9|-
TGTGCCAGCAGCGTAGAGGTAGATACGCAGTATTTT
CASSVEVDTQYF
>TRBD2|TRBJ2-3|TRBV6-1|-
TGTGCCAGCAGTGAAGACCCGAAGGGATCCCGGGGGGGGGTCGGGAATACGCAGTATTTT
CASSEDPKGSRGGVGNTQYF
>-|TRBJ2-1|TRBV27|-
TGTGCCAGCAGTCCCCCCGGGACTCAGGCGGGGAATGAGCAGTTCTTC
CASSPPGTQAGNEQFF
>-|TRBJ1-5|TRBV19|few
TGTGCCAGTAGTACGGCAGGTATCCCTGGGGCTGGCAATCAGCCCCAGCATTTT
CASSTAGIPGAGNQPQHF
>TRBD2|TRBJ2-7|TRBV6-1|-
TGTGCCACCCTTAGCGGGTACGAGCAGTACTTC
CATLSGYEQYF
>TRBD2|TRBJ2-3|TRBV7-2|-
TGTGCCAGCAGGGAAGGTAGCGGGGGGACTAGCACAGATACGCAGTATTTT
CASREGSGGTSTDTQYF
>TRBD1|TRBJ1-1|TRBV5-1|-
TGCGCCAGCAGCCCCGGACAGGGGAGGGACACTGAAGCTTTCTTT
CASSPGQGRDTEAFF
>-|TRBJ1-5|TRBV2|-
TGTGCCAGCAGCTCTGACAGGAGCTATCAGCCCCAGCATTTT
CASSSDRSYQPQHF
>-|TRBJ2-7|TRBV7-2|-
TGTGCCAGCAGCTCCCACTACGAGCAGTACTTC
CASSSHYEQYF
>-|TRBJ1-2|TRBV19|-
TGTGCCAGTACAGGGAGTACTGGCTACACCTTC
CASTGSTGYTF
>TRBD1|TRBJ2-7|TRBV5-1|-
TGCGCCAGCAGCACCCAGGGGGTAGGGGAGCAGTACTTC
CASSTQGVGEQYF
>-|TRBJ1-6|TRBV6-5|-
TGTGCCAGCGGGATGGGGAGGAGGGATTCACCCCTCCACTTT
CASGMGRRDSPLHF
>TRBD1|TRBJ1-2|TRBV6-5|-
TGTGCCAGCAGTTACTCGGGACAGTATGGCTACACCTTC
CASSYSGQYGYTF
>-|TRBJ1-6|TRBV6-1|once
TGTGCCAGCAGTGAAGTTCCAGGGAATTCACCCCTCCACTTT
CASSEVPGNSPLHF
>-|TRBJ1-2|TRBV10-3|-
TGTGCCATCAGCACCGACAGCGCTCGTAGCTATGGCTACACCTTC
CAISTDSARSYGYTF
>-|TRBJ2-1|TRBV2|-
TGTGCCAGCAGTGAAGGTTATAGTCGGTTCTTC
CASSEGYSRFF
>-|TRBJ1-2|TRBV5-6|-
TGTGCCAGCAGCTTGGTTTCAGCGGGCTATGGCTACACCTTC
CASSLVSAGYGYTF
>-|TRBJ2-1|TRBV6-6|-
TGTGCCAGCATTTCAGGTCATGAGCAGTTCTTC
CASISGHEQFF
>TRBD1|TRBJ1-5|TRBV4-1|-
TGCGCCAGCAGCCAGGGAGGGGGACAGGATAGCAATCAGCCCCAGCATTTT
CASSQGGGQDSNQPQHF
>TRBD1|TRBJ1-1|TRBV10-1|-
TGCGCCAGCAGTCCGGGACAGATGAACACTGAAGCTTTCTTT
CASSPGQMNTEAFF
>-|TRBJ1-3|TRBV29-1|once
TGCAGCGTTGGAGAGACCGGAAACACCATATATTTT
CSVGETGNTIYF
>-|TRBJ2-2|TRBV7-2|once
TGTGCCAGCAGCTCCCGGGCCTCCGGGGAGCTGTTTTTT
CASSSRASGELFF
>-|TRBJ1-5|TRBV6-5|-
TGTGCCAGCGGAACACGGGGGGGGGATCAGCCCCAGCATTTT
CASGTRGGDQPQHF
>-|TRBJ1-5|TRBV4-3|-
TGCGCCAGCAGCCAAGATTGGGGGGTTGGCAATCAGCCCCAGCATTTT
CASSQDWGVGNQPQHF
>-|TRBJ1-5|TRBV14|-
TGTGCCAGCAGCCAAGACCTGAATCAGCCCCAGCATTTT
CASSQDLNQPQHF
>-|TRBJ2-7|TRBV28|-
TGTGCCAGCAGAGATTCCAGGGGCTCCTACGAGCAGTACTTC
CASRDSRGSYEQYF
>-|TRBJ2-3|TRBV7-3|-
TGTGCCAGCAGCTTTCCGGGGGTCGTCACAGATACGCAGTATTTT
CASSFPGVVTDTQYF
>-|TRBJ1-1|TRBV9|-
TGTGCCAGCAGCGGGGGTTCGGCAGGAAACACTGAAGCTTTCTTT
CASSGGSAGNTEAFF
>TRBD1|TRBJ1-5|TRBV6-1|once
TGTGCCAGCAGCACTACAGGGGCTGTCAATCAGCCCCAGCATTTT
CASSTTGAVNQPQHF
>-|TRBJ1-6|TRBV10-2|-
TGCGCCAGCAGTGAGTCCCCCCCGGGCCGAGCGTTCCACTTT
CASSESPPGRAFHF
>-|TRBJ2-1|TRBV11-2|-
TGTGCCAGCAGCCCAGGGAGCTCCTACAATGAGCAGTTCTTC
CASSPGSSYNEQFF
>TRBD2|TRBJ2-1|TRBV7-7|once
TGTGCCAGCAGCCCCTTGGTCAGCGGGGGGGGGAATGAGCAGTTCTTC
CASSPLVSGGGNEQFF
>-|TRBJ2-3|TRBV6-6|-
TGTGCCAGCAGGCCGCTTGGCGAAGATACGCAGTATTTT
CASRPLGEDTQYF
>-|TRBJ2-3|TRBV6-5|-
TGTGCCAGCAGTTTAGCAGGAGGTAGCACAGATACGCAGTATTTT
CASSLAGGSTDTQYF
>TRBD2|TRBJ2-5|TRBV11-2|-
TGTGCCAGCAGCTTAGGGTCTAGCGGGGGCCCAAGGGGGACCCAGTACTTC
CASSLGSSGGPRGTQYF
>TRBD1|TRBJ2-2|TRBV9|-
TGTGCCAGCAGACTCGGACAGGGGGAAGTCGCCGGGGAGCTGTTTTTT
CASRLGQGEVAGELFF
>-|TRBJ2-7|TRBV10-2|-
TGCGCCAGCAGTGAGTCGGGCAGGAGCTACGAGCAGTACTTC
CASSESGRSYEQYF
>-|TRBJ2-7|TRBV15|-
TGTGCCACCAGCAGAAGGACAAACTACGAGCAGTACTTC
CATSRRTNYEQYF
>-|TRBJ2-5|TRBV19|-
TGTGCCAGTAGTGCCATCCGGGAGACCCAGTACTTC
CASSAIRETQYF
>-|TRBJ1-2|TRBV27|-
TGTGCCAGCCGCGCGGATGAGGGTGGCTACACCTTC
CASRADEGGYTF
>-|TRBJ1-2|TRBV4-3|-
TGCGCCAGCAGCCAAGATCGAGGGACCTTCGGCTACACCTTC
CASSQDRGTFGYTF
>-|TRBJ1-5|TRBV6-4|-
TGTGCCAGCAGTTTATCCAGGGCGGGGAATCAGCCCCAGCATTTT
CASSLSRAGNQPQHF
>TRBD1|TRBJ1-2|TRBV7-2|-
TGTGCCAGCAGCTTAGGGGGACAGGGGGCTCTGCGCTACACCTTC
CASSLGGQGALRYTF
>-|TRBJ2-3|TRBV5-1|once
TGCGCCAGCAGCTTGGCGGGGGGCTACACAGATACGCAGTATTTT
CASSLAGGYTDTQYF